This TCR beta chain was found in a study of T cells in tumors after PD-1 blockade. The protocol was immunoSEQ multiplex PCR, while the TCRdb copy is restricted to in-frame clones and leaves out a portion. The sample lists approximately 50,000 clones; roughly 84% were seen once. The CDR3 has 18 amino acids. The junction had 1 base not matched to a gene; V was cut back by 0 bases and J by 0 bases. Germline V gene sequence: CDR1 KGHSH, CDR2 LQKENI. Input was about 616 ng to 6,500 ng of genomic DNA from tumor or blood. The V and J genes are TRBV18 and TRBJ2-4, with 14 bases that match TRBD2. Material: PBMCs, obtained before anti-PD-1 therapy. The TCR sequence derives from a human donor with advanced basal cell or squamous cell carcinoma (not recorded which). This chain's CDR3 is CASSPPTSGRGAKNIQYF. The CDR3 DNA reads TGTGCCAGCTCACCACCGACTAGCGGGAGGGGAGCCAAAAACATTCAGTACTTC.